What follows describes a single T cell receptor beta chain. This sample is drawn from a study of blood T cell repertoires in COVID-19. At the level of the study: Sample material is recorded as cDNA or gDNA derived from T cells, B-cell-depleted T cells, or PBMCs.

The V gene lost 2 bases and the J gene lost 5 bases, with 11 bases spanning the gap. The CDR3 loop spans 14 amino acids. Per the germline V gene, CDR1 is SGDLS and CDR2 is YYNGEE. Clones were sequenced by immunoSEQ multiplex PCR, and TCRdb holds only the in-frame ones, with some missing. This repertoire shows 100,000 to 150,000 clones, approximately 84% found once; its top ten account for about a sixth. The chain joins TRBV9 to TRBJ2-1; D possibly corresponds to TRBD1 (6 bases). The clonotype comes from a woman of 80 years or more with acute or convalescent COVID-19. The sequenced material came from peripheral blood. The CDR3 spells CASSVRTAHNEQFF. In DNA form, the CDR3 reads TGTGCCAGCAGCGTCAGGACAGCGCACAATGAGCAGTTCTTC.